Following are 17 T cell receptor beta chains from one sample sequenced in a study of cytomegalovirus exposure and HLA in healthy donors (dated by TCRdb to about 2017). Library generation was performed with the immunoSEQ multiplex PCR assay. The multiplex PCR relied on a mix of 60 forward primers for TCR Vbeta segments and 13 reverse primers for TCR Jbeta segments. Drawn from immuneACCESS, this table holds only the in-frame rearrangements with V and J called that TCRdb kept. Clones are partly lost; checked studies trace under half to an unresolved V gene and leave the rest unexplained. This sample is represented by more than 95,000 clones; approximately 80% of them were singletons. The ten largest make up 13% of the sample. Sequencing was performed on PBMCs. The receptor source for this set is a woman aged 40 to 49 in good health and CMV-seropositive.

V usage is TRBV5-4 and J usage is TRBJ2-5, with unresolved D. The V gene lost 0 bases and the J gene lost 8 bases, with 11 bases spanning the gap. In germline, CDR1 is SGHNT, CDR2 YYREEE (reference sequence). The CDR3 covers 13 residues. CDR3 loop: CASSLDTKGTQYF. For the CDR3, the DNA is TGTGCCAGCAGCTTGGACACTAAAGGAACCCAGTACTTC. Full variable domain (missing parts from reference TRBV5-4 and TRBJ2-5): ETGVTQSPTHLIKTRGQQVTLRCSSQSGHNTVSWYQQALGQGPQFIFQYYREEENGRGNFPPRFSGLQFPNYSSELNVNALELDDSALYLCASSLDTKGTQYFGPGTRLLVL.

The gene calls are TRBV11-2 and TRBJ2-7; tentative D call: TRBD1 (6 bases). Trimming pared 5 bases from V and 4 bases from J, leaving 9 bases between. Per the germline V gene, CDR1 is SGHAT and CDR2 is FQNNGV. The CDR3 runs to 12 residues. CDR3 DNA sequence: TGTGCCAGCAGCCGGACAGAGTACGAGCAGTACTTC. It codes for CASSRTEYEQYF.

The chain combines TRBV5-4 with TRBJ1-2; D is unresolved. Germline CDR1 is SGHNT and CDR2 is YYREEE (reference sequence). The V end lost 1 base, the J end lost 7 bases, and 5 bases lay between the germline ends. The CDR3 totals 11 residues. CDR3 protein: CASSLRGGYTF. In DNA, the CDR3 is TGTGCCAGCAGCTTGCGGGGTGGCTACACCTTC.

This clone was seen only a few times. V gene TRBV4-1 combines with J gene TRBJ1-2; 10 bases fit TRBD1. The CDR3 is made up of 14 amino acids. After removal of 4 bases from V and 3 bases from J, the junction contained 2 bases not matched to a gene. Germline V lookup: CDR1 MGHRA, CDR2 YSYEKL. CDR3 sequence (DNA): TGCGCCAGCAGCCCGACAGGGGGCCACTATGGCTACACCTTC. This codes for CASSPTGGHYGYTF.

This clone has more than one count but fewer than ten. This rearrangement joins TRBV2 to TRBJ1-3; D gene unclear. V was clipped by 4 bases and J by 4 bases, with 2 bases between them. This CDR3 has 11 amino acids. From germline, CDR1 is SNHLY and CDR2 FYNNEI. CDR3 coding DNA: TGTGCCAGCAGTGCGGGAAACACCATATATTTT. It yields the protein CASSAGNTIYF.

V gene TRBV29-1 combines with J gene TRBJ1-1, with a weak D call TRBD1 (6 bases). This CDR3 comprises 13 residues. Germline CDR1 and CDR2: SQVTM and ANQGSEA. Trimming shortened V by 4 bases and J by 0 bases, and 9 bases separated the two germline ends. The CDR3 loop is CSVGGGLNTEAFF. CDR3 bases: TGCAGCGTTGGGGGGGGGCTGAACACTGAAGCTTTCTTT.

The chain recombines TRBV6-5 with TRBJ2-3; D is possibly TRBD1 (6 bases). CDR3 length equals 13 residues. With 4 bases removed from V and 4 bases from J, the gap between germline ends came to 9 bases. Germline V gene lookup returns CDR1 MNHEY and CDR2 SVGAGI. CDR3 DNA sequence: TGTGCCAGCAGTTTCCAGGGGCCAGATACGCAGTATTTT. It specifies CASSFQGPDTQYF.

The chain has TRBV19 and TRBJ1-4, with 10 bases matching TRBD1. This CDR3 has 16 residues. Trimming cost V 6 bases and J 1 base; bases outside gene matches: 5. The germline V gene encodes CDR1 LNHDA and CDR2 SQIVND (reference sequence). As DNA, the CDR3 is TGTGCCAGTAGCTCCGGGACAGGGGAAACTAATGAAAAACTGTTTTTT. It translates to CASSSGTGETNEKLFF. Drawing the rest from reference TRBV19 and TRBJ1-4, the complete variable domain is DGGITQSPKYLFRKEGQNVTLSCEQNLNHDAMYWYRQDPGQGLRLIYYSQIVNDFQKGDIAEGYSVSREKKESFPLTVTSAQKNPTAFYLCASSSGTGETNEKLFFGSGTQLSVL.

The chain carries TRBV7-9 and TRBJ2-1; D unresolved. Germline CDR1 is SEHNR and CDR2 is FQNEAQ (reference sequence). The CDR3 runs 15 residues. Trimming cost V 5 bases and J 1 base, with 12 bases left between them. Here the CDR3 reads CASSRTRNSYNEQFF. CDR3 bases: TGTGCCAGCAGCAGAACCAGGAATTCCTACAATGAGCAGTTCTTC.

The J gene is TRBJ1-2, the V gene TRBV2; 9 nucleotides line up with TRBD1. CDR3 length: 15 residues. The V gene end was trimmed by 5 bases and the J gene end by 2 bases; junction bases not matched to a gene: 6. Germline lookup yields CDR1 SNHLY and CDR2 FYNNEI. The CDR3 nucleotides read TGTGCCAGCAGTCTGGGGACAGGGTCGAACTATGGCTACACCTTC. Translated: CASSLGTGSNYGYTF.

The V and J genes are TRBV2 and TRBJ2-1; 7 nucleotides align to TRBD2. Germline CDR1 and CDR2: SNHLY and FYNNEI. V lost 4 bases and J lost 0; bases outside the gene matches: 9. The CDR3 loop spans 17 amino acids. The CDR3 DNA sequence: TGTGCCAGCAGTGGTGGTAGCGGGCCAAGCTCCTACAATGAGCAGTTCTTC. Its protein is CASSGGSGPSSYNEQFF.

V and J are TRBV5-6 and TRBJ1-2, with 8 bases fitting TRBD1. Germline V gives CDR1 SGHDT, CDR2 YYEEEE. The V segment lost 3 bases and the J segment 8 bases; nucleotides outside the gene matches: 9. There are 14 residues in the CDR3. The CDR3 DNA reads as TGTGCCAGCAGCTCGGGACAGGATGAGGACGGCTACACCTTC. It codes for CASSSGQDEDGYTF.

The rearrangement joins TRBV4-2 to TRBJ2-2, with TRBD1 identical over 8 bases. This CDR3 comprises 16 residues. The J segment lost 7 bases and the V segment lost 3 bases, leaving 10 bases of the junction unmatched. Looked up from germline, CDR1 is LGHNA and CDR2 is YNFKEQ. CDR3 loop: CASSQERTGIYGELFF. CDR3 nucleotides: TGTGCCAGCAGCCAGGAACGGACAGGGATCTACGGGGAGCTGTTTTTT.

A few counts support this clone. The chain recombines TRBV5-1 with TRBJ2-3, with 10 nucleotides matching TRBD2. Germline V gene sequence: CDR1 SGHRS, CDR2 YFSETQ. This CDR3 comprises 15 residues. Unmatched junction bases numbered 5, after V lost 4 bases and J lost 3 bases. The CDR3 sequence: CASSLAGAGTDTQYF. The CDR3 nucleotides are TGCGCCAGCAGCCTAGCGGGAGCTGGGACAGATACGCAGTATTTT.

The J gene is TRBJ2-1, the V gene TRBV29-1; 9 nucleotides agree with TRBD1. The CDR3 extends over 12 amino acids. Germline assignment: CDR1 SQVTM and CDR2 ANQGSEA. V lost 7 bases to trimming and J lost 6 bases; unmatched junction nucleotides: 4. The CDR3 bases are TGCAGCGGGTGGGGACAGGGCAATGAGCAGTTCTTC. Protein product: CSGWGQGNEQFF.

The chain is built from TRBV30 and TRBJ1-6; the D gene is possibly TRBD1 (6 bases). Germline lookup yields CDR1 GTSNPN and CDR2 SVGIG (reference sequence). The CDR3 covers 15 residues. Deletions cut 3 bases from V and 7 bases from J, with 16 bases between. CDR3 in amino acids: CAWRRPDRPNSPLHF. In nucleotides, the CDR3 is TGTGCCTGGAGGCGCCCCGACAGGCCCAATTCACCCCTCCACTTT.

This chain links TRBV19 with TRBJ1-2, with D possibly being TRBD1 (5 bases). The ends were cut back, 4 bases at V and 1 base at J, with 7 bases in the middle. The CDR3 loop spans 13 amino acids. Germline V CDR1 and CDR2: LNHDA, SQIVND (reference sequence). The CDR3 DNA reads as TGTGCCAGTAGTAAACAGGTTAACTATGGCTACACCTTC. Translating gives CASSKQVNYGYTF.